This T cell receptor beta chain was retrieved from a study of vaccination and CD4 T cells after COVID-19. The study sequenced cultured CD4+ T cell DNA using the Oncomine TCR Beta short-read assay. Each CDR3 protein is one row after TCRdb ran MiXCR on the PCR reads. The sample holds around 19,000 distinct CDR3 sequences, more than 50% seen once. Concerning this clonotype itself: Its antigen is still unknown.

The CDR3 is made up of 15 amino acids. Germline CDR1 reads SEHNR; CDR2 reads FQNEAQ (reference sequence). V lost 1 base to trimming and J lost 6 bases, with 14 bases between them. Treatment described: roughly ten-day PBMC culture with coronavirus spike peptide pools or control peptides (ViraFEST assay). The material sequenced was CD4+ T cells from blood, cultured in vitro. The chain has TRBV7-9 and TRBJ2-3; D might be TRBD2 (5 bases). The source of this sequence is a human donor who had recovered from COVID-19. The CDR3 loop reads CASSLVSPWEDTQYF. The CDR3 region has the DNA TGTGCCAGCAGCTTAGTGAGCCCGTGGGAGGATACGCAGTATTTT.